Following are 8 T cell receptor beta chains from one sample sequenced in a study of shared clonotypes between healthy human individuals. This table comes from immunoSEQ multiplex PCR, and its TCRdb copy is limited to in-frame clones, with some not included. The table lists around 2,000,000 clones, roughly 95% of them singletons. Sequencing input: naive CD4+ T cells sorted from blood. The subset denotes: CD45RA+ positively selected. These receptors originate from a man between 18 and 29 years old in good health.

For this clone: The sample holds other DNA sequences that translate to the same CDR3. The CDR3: CASSLGQGEAFF. In DNA, the CDR3 is TGTGCCAGCAGTTTAGGGCAAGGGGAAGCTTTCTTT. The V gene is TRBV28, the J gene TRBJ1-1, with D uncertain. The V gene lost 2 bases and the J gene lost 8 bases, with 9 bases spanning the gap. The CDR3 contains 12 residues. The germline gives CDR1 MDHEN, CDR2 SYDVKM.

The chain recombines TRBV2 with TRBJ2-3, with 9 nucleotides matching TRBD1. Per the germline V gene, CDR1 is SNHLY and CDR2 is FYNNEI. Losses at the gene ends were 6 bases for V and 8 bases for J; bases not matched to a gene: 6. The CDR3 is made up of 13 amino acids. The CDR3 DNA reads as TGTGCCAGCAGGGGACAGGGAATGGGTACGCAGTATTTT. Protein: CASRGQGMGTQYF.

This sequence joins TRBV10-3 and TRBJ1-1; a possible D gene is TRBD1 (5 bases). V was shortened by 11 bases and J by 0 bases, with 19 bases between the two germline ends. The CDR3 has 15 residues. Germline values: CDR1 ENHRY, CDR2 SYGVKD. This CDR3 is CAAREGQLMNTEAFF. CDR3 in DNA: TGTGCCGCCCGGGAGGGGCAACTTATGAACACTGAAGCTTTCTTT.

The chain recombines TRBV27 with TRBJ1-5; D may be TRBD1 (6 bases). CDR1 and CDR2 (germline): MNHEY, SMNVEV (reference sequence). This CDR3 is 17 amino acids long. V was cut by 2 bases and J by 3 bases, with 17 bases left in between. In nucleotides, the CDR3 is TGTGCCAGCAGTTTAGAGGGGCCGACAGGCTTCAATCAGCCCCAGCATTTT. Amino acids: CASSLEGPTGFNQPQHF.

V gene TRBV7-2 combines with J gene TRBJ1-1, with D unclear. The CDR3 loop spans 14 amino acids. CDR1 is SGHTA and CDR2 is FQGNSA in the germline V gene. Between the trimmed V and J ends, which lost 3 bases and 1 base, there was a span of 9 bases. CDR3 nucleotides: TGTGCCAGCAGCTTGGGGAATACGAACACTGAAGCTTTCTTT. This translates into CASSLGNTNTEAFF.

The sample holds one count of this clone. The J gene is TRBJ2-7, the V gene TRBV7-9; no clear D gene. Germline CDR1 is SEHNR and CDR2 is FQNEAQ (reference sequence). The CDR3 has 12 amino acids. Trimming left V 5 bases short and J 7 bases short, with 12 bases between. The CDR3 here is CASSHVQGEQYF. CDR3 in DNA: TGTGCCAGCAGCCACGTCCAAGGGGAGCAGTACTTC.

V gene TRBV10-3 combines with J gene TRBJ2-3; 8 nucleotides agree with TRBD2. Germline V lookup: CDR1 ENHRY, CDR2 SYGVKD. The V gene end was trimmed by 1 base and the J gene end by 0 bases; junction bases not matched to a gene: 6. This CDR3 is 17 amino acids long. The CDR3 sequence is CAISEFPSGSSTDTQYF. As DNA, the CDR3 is TGTGCCATCAGTGAGTTCCCTAGCGGGTCTAGCACAGATACGCAGTATTTT.

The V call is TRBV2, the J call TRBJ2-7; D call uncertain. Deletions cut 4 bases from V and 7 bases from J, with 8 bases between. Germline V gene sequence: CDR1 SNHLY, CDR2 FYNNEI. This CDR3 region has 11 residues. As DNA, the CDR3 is TGTGCCAGCAGTGGTAGCAGGGAGCAGTACTTC. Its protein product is CASSGSREQYF.